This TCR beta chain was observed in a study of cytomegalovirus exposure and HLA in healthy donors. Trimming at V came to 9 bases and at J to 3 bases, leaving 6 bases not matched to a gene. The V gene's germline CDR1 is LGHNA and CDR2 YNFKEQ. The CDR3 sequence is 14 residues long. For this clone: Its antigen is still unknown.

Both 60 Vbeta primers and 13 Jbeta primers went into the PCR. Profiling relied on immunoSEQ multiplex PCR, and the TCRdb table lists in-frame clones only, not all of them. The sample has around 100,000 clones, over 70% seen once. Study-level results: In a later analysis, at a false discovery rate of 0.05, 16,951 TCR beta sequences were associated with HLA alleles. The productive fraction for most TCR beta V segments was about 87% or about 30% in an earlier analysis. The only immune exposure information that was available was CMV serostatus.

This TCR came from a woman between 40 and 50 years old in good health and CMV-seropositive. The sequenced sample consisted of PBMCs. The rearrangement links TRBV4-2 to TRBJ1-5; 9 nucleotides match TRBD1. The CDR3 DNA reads TGTGCCAGAGGAGGACAGGGGCACAATCAGCCCCAGCATTTT. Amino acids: CARGGQGHNQPQHF.